This T cell receptor (beta chain) emerged from a study of T cells expressing NK-cell markers. Study in general: Sorted CD3+CD56+NKG2C+, CD3+CD56+NKG2C- and CD3+CD56-NKG2C+ T cells provided the TCR beta repertoires. The eight sequenced donors comprised seven who were HCMV-seropositive and one who was seronegative.

As regards this clonotype: The antigen is unknown.

With the 5' RACE reads reprocessed, TCRdb shows one record per CDR3 protein and no DNA. Its table records roughly 420,000 distinct CDR3 sequences. Points from the study as a whole: There were a handful of donors in whom these clonotypes also led the CD3+CD56-NKG2C+ fraction. Dominant NKG2C+ clonotype frequencies of about 1.0-7.0% of CD8+ T cells were measured in five or six donors.

From germline, CDR1 is WSHSY and CDR2 SAAADI. The CDR3 covers 17 residues. V gene TRBV10-2 combines with J gene TRBJ2-5; TCRdb returns TRBD2, unconfirmable since there is no DNA. The TCR was taken from a woman between 18 and 75 years old in good health. Sequenced: blood T cells: a sorted CD56 or NKG2C T cell subset, CD4+ or CD8+ T cells, or bulk PBMC T cells (not recorded which). The CDR3 region is CASSEWGTSGAQETQYF.